This TCR beta chain stems from a study of T cell repertoires in cytomegalovirus infection. About the research overall: CMV infection and matching HLA type were both indicated by public TCR beta signatures.

As regards this clonotype: As yet, its antigen is unknown.

TCRdb itself ran the reads through MiXCR, one entry per CDR3 protein. The top ten hold 2.5% to 3.5% of the sample, which has more than 650,000 distinct CDR3 sequences, under 40% seen once. General study points: Summed frequency of shared TCR beta families picked out CMV carriers who also had the relevant HLA.

Germline trimming cut 4 bases from V and 2 bases from J; bases unmatched to any gene: 7. The CDR3 extends over 15 amino acids. CDR1 SGHAT and CDR2 FQDESV come from the germline V gene (reference sequence). The sequenced sample was PBMCs. The V call is TRBV11-1, the J call TRBJ2-7; TRBD1 matches 8 bases. This TCR came from a human donor in good health (CMV status not recorded). Some clones in this sample may be carry-over from other donors' samples. CDR3 residues: CASSSRDRSTYEQYF. The CDR3 nucleotides read TGTGCCAGCAGCTCTAGGGACAGGAGTACCTACGAGCAGTACTTC.